This TCR beta chain was sequenced in a study of cytomegalovirus exposure and HLA in healthy donors. Study outcomes and limitations: In a later analysis, a genetic analysis reported fewer productive-TCR N-insertions in an Asian-associated ancestry cluster than the cohort average. Usually a TCR sequence was rare, but some public TCRs were found in many donors.

Germline assignment: CDR1 MDHEN and CDR2 SYDVKM. The V gene lost 3 bases and the J gene lost 2 bases, with 20 bases spanning the gap. This CDR3 has 17 residues. Primers: 60 Vbeta forward and 13 Jbeta reverse. The table came from immunoSEQ multiplex PCR; TCRdb's copy has only in-frame clones and leaves some out. Of 100,000 to 150,000 clones detected, approximately 78% appear once; the ten largest clones hold roughly 11%. Of note for this clone: Its antigen is currently unknown.

Sequencing was performed on PBMCs. The chain uses TRBV28 and TRBJ2-7; D may be TRBD2 (5 bases). The sequence was collected from a young man in good health and CMV-seropositive. The CDR3 bases are TGTGCCAGCAGTTTTTATTCGGCGGGCGCCGAAACCTACGAGCAGTACTTC. It yields the protein CASSFYSAGAETYEQYF.